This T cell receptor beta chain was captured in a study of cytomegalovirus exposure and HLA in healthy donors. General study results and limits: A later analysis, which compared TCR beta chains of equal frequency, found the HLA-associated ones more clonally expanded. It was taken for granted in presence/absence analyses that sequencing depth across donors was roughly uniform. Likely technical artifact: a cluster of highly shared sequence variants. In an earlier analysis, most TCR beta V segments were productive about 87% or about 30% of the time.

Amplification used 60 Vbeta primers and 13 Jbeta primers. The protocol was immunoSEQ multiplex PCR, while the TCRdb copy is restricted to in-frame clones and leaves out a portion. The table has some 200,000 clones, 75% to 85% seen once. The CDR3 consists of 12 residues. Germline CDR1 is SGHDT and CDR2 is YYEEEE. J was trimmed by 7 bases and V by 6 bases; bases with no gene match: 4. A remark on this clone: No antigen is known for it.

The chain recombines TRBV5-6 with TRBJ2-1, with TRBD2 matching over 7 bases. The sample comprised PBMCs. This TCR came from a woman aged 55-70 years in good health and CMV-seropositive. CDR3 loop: CASTFSGNEQFF. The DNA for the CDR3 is TGTGCCAGCACCTTTAGCGGGAATGAGCAGTTCTTC. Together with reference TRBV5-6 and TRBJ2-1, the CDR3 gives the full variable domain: DAGVTQSPTHLIKTRGQQVTLRCSPKSGHDTVSWYQQALGQGPQFIFQYYEEEERQRGNFPDRFSGHQFPNYSSELNVNALLLGDSALYLCASTFSGNEQFFGPGTRLTVL.